The rows below give T cell receptor beta chains drawn from one sample of a study of T cell responses to AZD1222 COVID-19 vaccine. Profiled with immunoSEQ multiplex PCR; TCRdb holds only in-frame clones, not every one. The table includes about 110,000 clones, 90% detected once. The sample here was peripheral blood, taken 28 days after the second AZD1222 dose. These receptors came from an adult who received the AZD1222 COVID-19 vaccine. Each CDR3 is given with its conserved first and last residue. A D gene is named only where the DNA matches it firmly. Some rows mark clone size as missing; the rest say once, few, many or name a class of expanded clone.

d_gene	j_gene	abundance	v_gene	CDR3aa	CDR3nt
.	TRBJ2-7	.	TRBV5-1	CASSPPDYEQYF	TGCGCCAGCAGCCCCCCGGACTACGAGCAGTACTTC
.	TRBJ2-3	.	TRBV2	CASSEQGGFSTDTQYF	TGTGCCAGCAGTGAACAGGGGGGTTTTAGCACAGATACGCAGTATTTT
.	TRBJ1-4	.	TRBV11-1	CASSRSGHEKLFF	TGTGCCAGCAGCCGGTCGGGTCATGAAAAACTGTTTTTT
.	TRBJ2-1	.	TRBV18	CASSPPAARGQRGYNEQFF	TGTGCCAGCTCACCACCGGCCGCGAGGGGACAGCGGGGATACAATGAGCAGTTCTTC
.	TRBJ2-7	.	TRBV25-1	CASSAPGSLEQYF	TGTGCCAGCAGTGCTCCGGGTAGTCTCGAGCAGTACTTC
.	TRBJ1-4	.	TRBV10-3	CATAGDLFF	TGTGCCACCGCAGGGGATCTGTTTTTT
TRBD2	TRBJ2-3	once	TRBV6-1	CASSEGTSGADTQYF	TGTGCCAGCAGTGAAGGGACTAGCGGGGCAGATACGCAGTATTTT
.	TRBJ1-5	.	TRBV19	CASWMKLGQPQHF	TGTGCCAGTTGGATGAAGTTAGGTCAGCCCCAGCATTTT
.	TRBJ2-2	.	TRBV11-3	CASRRGGLGGELFF	TGTGCCAGCAGGAGGGGGGGCCTTGGCGGGGAGCTGTTTTTT
TRBD1	TRBJ2-1	.	TRBV11-1	CASNPTGGSYEQFF	TGTGCCAGCAACCCGACAGGGGGCTCGTATGAGCAGTTCTTC
.	TRBJ1-3	.	TRBV10-2	CASSRGRFGNTIYF	TGCGCCAGCAGTCGGGGCCGGTTCGGAAACACCATATATTTT
.	TRBJ1-1	.	TRBV6-5	CASSYSGGTNTEAFF	TGTGCCAGCAGTTACTCCGGGGGGACGAACACTGAAGCTTTCTTT
.	TRBJ2-1	.	TRBV19	CASSGGDTVDEQFF	TGTGCCAGTAGTGGGGGAGACACAGTCGATGAGCAGTTCTTC
TRBD1	TRBJ1-2	.	TRBV5-1	CASSPGGQGAWGYTF	TGCGCCAGCAGCCCCGGAGGACAGGGGGCTTGGGGCTACACCTTC
.	TRBJ1-2	.	TRBV5-1	CASRLVPRDIAGYTF	TGCGCCAGCAGATTAGTGCCCCGGGACATCGCTGGCTACACCTTC
.	TRBJ1-5	.	TRBV11-2	CASSLLGYNQPQHF	TGTGCCAGCAGCCTGTTGGGCTACAATCAGCCCCAGCATTTT
.	TRBJ2-2	.	TRBV27	CASSYLGAPFPGELFF	TGTGCCAGCAGCTACCTCGGGGCCCCTTTCCCCGGGGAGCTGTTTTTT
TRBD1	TRBJ2-3	once	TRBV27	CASSSVDRGQDTQYF	TGTGCCAGCAGTTCGGTGGACAGGGGTCAAGATACGCAGTATTTT
.	TRBJ2-5	.	TRBV5-6	CASSLMVNRPGQETQYF	TGTGCCAGCAGCTTGATGGTTAACCGACCGGGGCAAGAGACCCAGTACTTC
TRBD1	TRBJ1-3	.	TRBV6-5	CASTPTGNGNTIYF	TGTGCCAGCACCCCGACAGGGAATGGAAACACCATATATTTT
TRBD2	TRBJ2-2	.	TRBV3-1/TRBV3-2	CASSRGAGGPGGELFF	TGTGCCAGCAGCCGGGGAGCGGGGGGGCCTGGCGGGGAGCTGTTTTTT
.	TRBJ1-4	.	TRBV30	CAWSALKEKLFF	TGTGCCTGGAGTGCCTTAAAAGAAAAACTGTTTTTT
.	TRBJ1-2	.	TRBV28	CASSHSYGYTF	TGTGCCAGCAGCCACTCCTATGGCTACACCTTC
.	TRBJ1-3	.	TRBV7-2	CASSPERIPSSGNTIYF	TGTGCCAGCAGCCCCGAACGCATCCCGTCCTCTGGAAACACCATATATTTT
.	TRBJ2-3	.	TRBV7-2	CASSLRRGSPLSTDTQYF	TGTGCCAGCAGCTTAAGACGGGGGTCGCCACTCAGCACAGATACGCAGTATTTT
TRBD2	TRBJ2-3	.	TRBV5-1	CASSTTSGPYTQYF	TGCGCCAGCAGCACAACTAGCGGCCCCTATACGCAGTATTTT
TRBD2	TRBJ2-3	.	TRBV7-3	CASSDGRSGGAFLDTQYF	TGTGCCAGCAGCGATGGGCGGAGCGGGGGGGCCTTTTTAGATACGCAGTATTTT
.	TRBJ1-5	.	TRBV24-1	CATSAPGEQPQHF	TGTGCCACCAGTGCCCCCGGAGAGCAGCCCCAGCATTTT
.	TRBJ1-2	.	TRBV7-8	CASSTPRDYGYTF	TGTGCCAGCAGCACCCCCAGGGATTATGGCTACACCTTC
.	TRBJ1-1	.	TRBV24-1	CATSDGGGSGTEAFF	TGTGCCACCAGTGATGGCGGGGGATCAGGAACTGAAGCTTTCTTT
.	TRBJ2-1	.	TRBV11-1	CAIGVEGSYNEQFF	TGTGCCATCGGAGTGGAGGGCTCCTACAATGAGCAGTTCTTC
.	TRBJ2-7	.	TRBV29-1	CSVLFRAASYEQYF	TGCAGCGTCCTTTTCAGAGCTGCATCCTACGAGCAGTACTTC
TRBD2	TRBJ2-2	few	TRBV14	CASSQASGEGELFF	TGTGCCAGCAGCCAAGCTAGCGGGGAGGGGGAGCTGTTTTTT
.	TRBJ2-5	.	TRBV7-2	CASPGGGRLGETQYF	TGTGCCAGCCCCGGTGGGGGACGTTTAGGGGAGACCCAGTACTTC
.	TRBJ2-3	.	TRBV11-1	CASSTRGVSADTQYF	TGTGCCAGCAGCACACGTGGCGTTTCGGCAGATACGCAGTATTTT
TRBD2	TRBJ2-3	.	TRBV5-1	CASSGLAADTQYF	TGCGCCAGCTCCGGACTAGCGGCAGATACGCAGTATTTT
.	TRBJ1-4	.	TRBV6-5	CASARGGSEKLFF	TGTGCCAGCGCCCGGGGGGGCTCGGAAAAACTGTTTTTT
TRBD1	TRBJ1-6	.	TRBV5-4	CASSNYRGPGAAYYNSPLHF	TGTGCCAGCAGCAATTACAGGGGGCCGGGTGCTGCGTACTATAATTCACCCCTCCACTTT
.	TRBJ1-2	.	TRBV3-1/TRBV3-2	CASRKIQSGGYTF	TGTGCCAGCAGAAAAATCCAGTCAGGAGGCTACACCTTC
.	TRBJ1-5	.	TRBV7-2	CASSLSGGRVFQPQHF	TGTGCCAGCAGCTTATCAGGTGGCAGGGTATTTCAGCCCCAGCATTTT
.	TRBJ1-1	.	TRBV13	CASSPDGGRYTEAFF	TGTGCCAGCAGCCCCGACGGGGGTAGGTACACTGAAGCTTTCTTT
.	TRBJ1-1	.	TRBV5-6	CASSFRGWENTEAFF	TGTGCCAGCAGCTTTAGGGGCTGGGAGAACACTGAAGCTTTCTTT
.	TRBJ2-6	.	TRBV14	CASSPIGRAGANVLTF	TGTGCCAGCAGCCCCATCGGCAGGGCTGGGGCCAACGTCCTGACTTTC